The rows below give T cell receptor beta chains drawn from one sample of a study of shared clonotypes between healthy human individuals. The table came from immunoSEQ multiplex PCR; TCRdb's copy has only in-frame clones and leaves some out. The table lists about 2 million clones, 90% to 95% of them singletons. The sequenced sample consisted of naive CD4+ T cells sorted from blood. The receptors come from a man between 18 and 29 years old in good health. Both conserved end residues are part of each CDR3. Each record gives: V gene, D gene, CDR3 length, J gene, clone size, CDR3 protein, CDR3 DNA. A D gene is named only where the DNA matches it firmly. Size is omitted from some rows. Given values are once, few, many or a class for expanded clones.

v_call: TRBV7-9
d_call: .
cdr3_length: 16
j_call: TRBJ2-2
clone_size: .
cdr3_aa: CASSRLETPNTGELFF
cdr3_nt: TGTGCCAGCAGCCGTTTGGAGACGCCGAACACCGGGGAGCTGTTTTTT

v_call: TRBV2
d_call: .
cdr3_length: 11
j_call: TRBJ2-7
clone_size: .
cdr3_aa: CASIASYEQYF
cdr3_nt: TGTGCCAGCATAGCGTCCTACGAGCAGTACTTC

v_call: TRBV30
d_call: .
cdr3_length: 14
j_call: TRBJ2-6
clone_size: .
cdr3_aa: CAWSVQRRVEVLTF
cdr3_nt: TGTGCCTGGAGCGTCCAGAGAAGGGTTGAAGTCCTGACTTTC

v_call: TRBV28
d_call: TRBD1
cdr3_length: 15
j_call: TRBJ1-1
clone_size: .
cdr3_aa: CASSQRGRGNTEAFF
cdr3_nt: TGTGCCAGCAGTCAAAGGGGGCGAGGGAACACTGAAGCTTTCTTT

v_call: TRBV10-3
d_call: .
cdr3_length: 14
j_call: TRBJ2-5
clone_size: .
cdr3_aa: CAISEGRGHETQYF
cdr3_nt: TGTGCCATCAGTGAGGGGAGGGGGCATGAGACCCAGTACTTC

v_call: TRBV6-5
d_call: .
cdr3_length: 14
j_call: TRBJ1-1
clone_size: .
cdr3_aa: CASSYSLWNTEAFF
cdr3_nt: TGTGCCAGCAGTTACTCGTTATGGAACACTGAAGCTTTCTTT

v_call: TRBV19
d_call: .
cdr3_length: 15
j_call: TRBJ2-2
clone_size: .
cdr3_aa: CASSIGTSDTGELFF
cdr3_nt: TGTGCCAGTAGTATAGGGACATCGGACACCGGGGAGCTGTTTTTT

v_call: TRBV10-3
d_call: .
cdr3_length: 13
j_call: TRBJ1-1
clone_size: .
cdr3_aa: CAIRPTENTEAFF
cdr3_nt: TGTGCCATCAGACCGACAGAGAACACTGAAGCTTTCTTT

v_call: TRBV10-2
d_call: .
cdr3_length: 11
j_call: TRBJ2-5
clone_size: .
cdr3_aa: CASSGVETQYF
cdr3_nt: TGCGCCAGCAGCGGAGTTGAGACCCAGTACTTC

v_call: TRBV5-6
d_call: TRBD1
cdr3_length: 17
j_call: TRBJ2-1
clone_size: .
cdr3_aa: CASSFAYRDSSYNEQFF
cdr3_nt: TGTGCCAGCAGCTTCGCCTACCGGGACAGCTCCTACAATGAGCAGTTCTTC

v_call: TRBV10-3
d_call: .
cdr3_length: 11
j_call: TRBJ2-1
clone_size: .
cdr3_aa: CASQASNEQFF
cdr3_nt: TGTGCCAGCCAGGCTAGCAATGAGCAGTTCTTC

v_call: TRBV7-9
d_call: .
cdr3_length: 15
j_call: TRBJ1-2
clone_size: .
cdr3_aa: CASSRLRDFHYGYTF
cdr3_nt: TGTGCCAGCAGTCGTCTCAGGGACTTTCACTATGGCTACACCTTC

v_call: TRBV5-6
d_call: .
cdr3_length: 14
j_call: TRBJ1-1
clone_size: .
cdr3_aa: CASSTAGGPTEAFF
cdr3_nt: TGTGCCAGCAGCACAGCGGGGGGGCCCACTGAAGCTTTCTTT

v_call: TRBV10-3
d_call: TRBD1
cdr3_length: 16
j_call: TRBJ1-1
clone_size: .
cdr3_aa: CAISEWDRGPGTEAFF
cdr3_nt: TGTGCCATCAGTGAATGGGACAGGGGGCCGGGCACTGAAGCTTTCTTT

v_call: TRBV28
d_call: .
cdr3_length: 14
j_call: TRBJ2-7
clone_size: .
cdr3_aa: CASLSRGSHYEQYF
cdr3_nt: TGTGCCAGCCTCTCCAGGGGCAGCCACTACGAGCAGTACTTC

v_call: TRBV11-2
d_call: TRBD2
cdr3_length: 15
j_call: TRBJ2-2
clone_size: .
cdr3_aa: CASSPGTRTYGELFF
cdr3_nt: TGTGCCAGCAGCCCCGGGACTAGGACCTACGGGGAGCTGTTTTTT

v_call: TRBV19
d_call: .
cdr3_length: 13
j_call: TRBJ2-1
clone_size: .
cdr3_aa: CASSGTGFFEQFF
cdr3_nt: TGTGCCAGTAGTGGGACGGGGTTTTTTGAGCAGTTCTTC

v_call: TRBV10-3
d_call: TRBD1
cdr3_length: 14
j_call: TRBJ1-3
clone_size: .
cdr3_aa: CAISEGTVRNTIYF
cdr3_nt: TGTGCCATCAGTGAGGGGACAGTTAGAAACACCATATATTTT

v_call: TRBV5-1
d_call: TRBD1
cdr3_length: 14
j_call: TRBJ1-1
clone_size: .
cdr3_aa: CASQTGGVDTEAFF
cdr3_nt: TGCGCCAGCCAAACAGGGGGCGTAGACACTGAAGCTTTCTTT

v_call: TRBV2
d_call: .
cdr3_length: 13
j_call: TRBJ1-1
clone_size: .
cdr3_aa: CASSLQGTAEAFF
cdr3_nt: TGTGCCAGCAGCCTACAGGGTACTGCTGAAGCTTTCTTT

v_call: TRBV28
d_call: TRBD1
cdr3_length: 13
j_call: TRBJ1-2
clone_size: .
cdr3_aa: CASSLGTGGGYTF
cdr3_nt: TGTGCCAGCAGTTTAGGGACAGGGGGCGGCTACACCTTC

v_call: TRBV5-1
d_call: .
cdr3_length: 15
j_call: TRBJ2-5
clone_size: many
cdr3_aa: CASSPLVLIQETQYF
cdr3_nt: TGCGCCAGCAGCCCTTTAGTGCTAATTCAGGAGACCCAGTACTTC

v_call: TRBV7-9
d_call: TRBD1
cdr3_length: 18
j_call: TRBJ1-6
clone_size: .
cdr3_aa: CASSLAFLRTGDNSPLHF
cdr3_nt: TGTGCCAGCAGCTTAGCGTTCTTAAGGACAGGGGATAATTCACCCCTCCACTTT

v_call: TRBV6-5
d_call: .
cdr3_length: 14
j_call: TRBJ1-4
clone_size: once
cdr3_aa: CASSEGGKGEKLFF
cdr3_nt: TGTGCCAGCAGTGAGGGGGGTAAGGGTGAAAAACTGTTTTTT

v_call: TRBV19
d_call: TRBD1
cdr3_length: 14
j_call: TRBJ2-1
clone_size: .
cdr3_aa: CASIRTGEVYEQFF
cdr3_nt: TGTGCCAGTATCAGGACAGGGGAGGTTTATGAGCAGTTCTTC

v_call: TRBV6-5
d_call: .
cdr3_length: 16
j_call: TRBJ1-6
clone_size: .
cdr3_aa: CASSYSSQGNHSPLHF
cdr3_nt: TGTGCCAGCAGTTACTCCTCTCAGGGTAACCATTCACCCCTCCACTTT

v_call: TRBV9
d_call: .
cdr3_length: 16
j_call: TRBJ2-3
clone_size: .
cdr3_aa: CASSAPWDPIADTQYF
cdr3_nt: TGTGCCAGCAGCGCTCCCTGGGATCCAATAGCAGATACGCAGTATTTT

v_call: TRBV12-2
d_call: .
cdr3_length: 17
j_call: TRBJ2-7
clone_size: .
cdr3_aa: CASRPPKTGGRDYEQYF
cdr3_nt: TGTGCAAGTCGCCCACCGAAGACGGGCGGGAGAGACTACGAGCAGTACTTC

v_call: TRBV7-2
d_call: .
cdr3_length: 12
j_call: TRBJ1-5
clone_size: .
cdr3_aa: CASSTGRGAGHF
cdr3_nt: TGTGCCAGCAGCACGGGACGTGGAGCCGGGCATTTT

v_call: TRBV9
d_call: TRBD1
cdr3_length: 15
j_call: TRBJ2-7
clone_size: .
cdr3_aa: CASSVATGGPYEQYF
cdr3_nt: TGTGCCAGCAGCGTAGCTACAGGGGGTCCCTACGAGCAGTACTTC

v_call: TRBV27
d_call: .
cdr3_length: 14
j_call: TRBJ1-4
clone_size: .
cdr3_aa: CASSLSGANEKLFF
cdr3_nt: TGTGCCAGCAGTTTGTCAGGGGCTAATGAAAAACTGTTTTTT

v_call: TRBV9
d_call: .
cdr3_length: 16
j_call: TRBJ2-2
clone_size: .
cdr3_aa: CASSLTGSANTGELFF
cdr3_nt: TGTGCCAGCAGCCTCACAGGGTCGGCGAACACCGGGGAGCTGTTTTTT

v_call: TRBV7-2
d_call: .
cdr3_length: 15
j_call: TRBJ1-6
clone_size: .
cdr3_aa: CASSFSGGLNSPLHF
cdr3_nt: TGTGCCAGCAGCTTTAGTGGAGGGCTCAATTCACCCCTCCACTTT

v_call: TRBV5-1
d_call: .
cdr3_length: 13
j_call: TRBJ1-6
clone_size: .
cdr3_aa: CASSLGPHSPLHF
cdr3_nt: TGCGCCAGCAGCTTGGGACCCCATTCACCCCTCCACTTT

v_call: TRBV5-1
d_call: TRBD2
cdr3_length: 18
j_call: TRBJ2-6
clone_size: .
cdr3_aa: CASSGGASGPSGANVLTF
cdr3_nt: TGCGCCAGCAGCGGGGGTGCTAGCGGGCCCTCTGGGGCCAACGTCCTGACTTTC

v_call: TRBV19
d_call: TRBD1
cdr3_length: 12
j_call: TRBJ1-2
clone_size: .
cdr3_aa: CASSPTGGGYTF
cdr3_nt: TGTGCCAGTAGTCCGACAGGGGGTGGCTACACCTTC

v_call: TRBV27
d_call: TRBD1
cdr3_length: 17
j_call: TRBJ1-1
clone_size: .
cdr3_aa: CASSPAEGALYLTEAFF
cdr3_nt: TGTGCCAGCAGTCCCGCGGAGGGGGCATTATATCTCACTGAAGCTTTCTTT

v_call: TRBV27
d_call: .
cdr3_length: 13
j_call: TRBJ2-5
clone_size: .
cdr3_aa: CASSLSLRETQYF
cdr3_nt: TGTGCCAGCAGTTTATCCCTCCGAGAGACCCAGTACTTC

v_call: TRBV15
d_call: TRBD1
cdr3_length: 15
j_call: TRBJ1-6
clone_size: .
cdr3_aa: CATSGRDRGYSPLHF
cdr3_nt: TGTGCCACCAGCGGCCGGGACAGGGGTTATTCACCCCTCCACTTT

v_call: TRBV18
d_call: .
cdr3_length: 13
j_call: TRBJ1-1
clone_size: .
cdr3_aa: CASSPPGDTEAFF
cdr3_nt: TGTGCCAGCTCACCCCCGGGGGACACTGAAGCTTTCTTT

v_call: TRBV7-8
d_call: .
cdr3_length: 11
j_call: TRBJ1-1
clone_size: .
cdr3_aa: CASSPDTEAFF
cdr3_nt: TGTGCCAGCAGCCCCGACACTGAAGCTTTCTTT

v_call: TRBV6-5
d_call: .
cdr3_length: 15
j_call: TRBJ2-6
clone_size: few
cdr3_aa: CASSYRGSGANVLTF
cdr3_nt: TGTGCCAGCAGTTACCGGGGCTCTGGGGCCAACGTCCTGACTTTC

v_call: TRBV2
d_call: .
cdr3_length: 14
j_call: TRBJ2-7
clone_size: .
cdr3_aa: CASSEDRWSYEQYF
cdr3_nt: TGTGCCAGCAGTGAAGACCGTTGGTCCTACGAGCAGTACTTC

v_call: TRBV25-1
d_call: .
cdr3_length: 14
j_call: TRBJ2-1
clone_size: .
cdr3_aa: CASRGTSRVNEQFF
cdr3_nt: TGTGCCAGCAGAGGGACCTCGCGGGTCAATGAGCAGTTCTTC

v_call: TRBV5-4
d_call: .
cdr3_length: 17
j_call: TRBJ1-4
clone_size: .
cdr3_aa: CASSSGPPKATNEKLFF
cdr3_nt: TGTGCCAGCAGCTCGGGACCGCCTAAAGCAACTAATGAAAAACTGTTTTTT

v_call: TRBV10-3
d_call: .
cdr3_length: 14
j_call: TRBJ2-1
clone_size: once
cdr3_aa: CAIRGAGDSNEQFF
cdr3_nt: TGTGCCATCAGGGGGGCGGGAGACTCCAATGAGCAGTTCTTC

v_call: TRBV7-2
d_call: .
cdr3_length: 13
j_call: TRBJ1-2
clone_size: .
cdr3_aa: CASSSGQDYGYTF
cdr3_nt: TGTGCCAGCAGCTCCGGACAAGACTATGGCTACACCTTC

v_call: TRBV25-1
d_call: .
cdr3_length: 13
j_call: TRBJ2-3
clone_size: .
cdr3_aa: CASSDPFTDTQYF
cdr3_nt: TGTGCCAGCAGTGACCCCTTCACAGATACGCAGTATTTT

v_call: TRBV6-5
d_call: .
cdr3_length: 13
j_call: TRBJ1-4
clone_size: few
cdr3_aa: CASLGSTNEKLFF
cdr3_nt: TGTGCCAGCCTCGGGTCAACTAATGAAAAACTGTTTTTT

v_call: TRBV5-4
d_call: TRBD1
cdr3_length: 18
j_call: TRBJ1-2
clone_size: .
cdr3_aa: CASSLVFLGQGGNYGYTF
cdr3_nt: TGTGCCAGCAGCTTGGTGTTCTTGGGACAGGGGGGAAACTATGGCTACACCTTC

v_call: TRBV6-1
d_call: TRBD2
cdr3_length: 15
j_call: TRBJ2-7
clone_size: once
cdr3_aa: CASSESSSGFDEQYF
cdr3_nt: TGTGCCAGCAGTGAATCTTCTAGCGGGTTCGACGAGCAGTACTTC

v_call: TRBV6-6
d_call: TRBD1
cdr3_length: 15
j_call: TRBJ1-4
clone_size: .
cdr3_aa: CASSFTGGGNEKLFF
cdr3_nt: TGTGCCAGCAGTTTCACAGGAGGGGGCAATGAAAAACTGTTTTTT

v_call: TRBV18
d_call: .
cdr3_length: 15
j_call: TRBJ2-7
clone_size: .
cdr3_aa: CASSPLGTGSYEQYF
cdr3_nt: TGTGCCAGCTCACCGTTGGGAACAGGCTCCTACGAGCAGTACTTC

v_call: TRBV7-3
d_call: .
cdr3_length: 14
j_call: TRBJ2-3
clone_size: .
cdr3_aa: CASSSTPTADTQYF
cdr3_nt: TGTGCCAGCAGCTCCACACCGACAGCAGATACGCAGTATTTT